The clone carrying this T cell receptor (beta chain) was seen only a few times. Its cognate antigen is unknown. V lost 5 bases and J lost 2, with 11 bases in between. Germline CDR1 is MNHEY and CDR2 is SMNVEV (reference sequence). The CDR3 is made up of 14 amino acids. This specimen comes from a study of T-cell memory formation after mild COVID-19. Study-wide findings and caveats: Most CD4+ clones that shrank were in CM and EM, while CD8+ ones turned up in EMRA.

TCRdb passed the 5' RACE reads through MiXCR, listing each CDR3 protein once. The sample carries over 300,000 distinct CDR3 sequences, around a fifth recorded once. The chain uses TRBV27 and TRBJ2-3; D gene uncertain. This sequence was found in a man younger than 30 who had mild COVID-19 (a few samples of this study predate the infection). Cell type and time point are not known. Input material: PBMCs or a T cell subset sorted from them (not recorded which). DNA of the CDR3: TGTGCCAGCAGTGTGAGTCCTAACACAGATACGCAGTATTTT. Its translation is CASSVSPNTDTQYF.